The clone carrying this T cell receptor (beta chain) was found once. Antigen specificity is unknown. V lost 0 bases, J lost 8 bases, and 20 bases lay in between. The length of the CDR3 is 17 residues. From germline, CDR1 is LNHNV and CDR2 YYDKDF (reference sequence). Assay version v3.0 of immunoSEQ was used, and it was run at survey level. Sequencing was performed with immunoSEQ multiplex PCR; in TCRdb, only in-frame clones are kept and a portion is missing. The sample holds 35,000 to 45,000 clones, around 86% seen once. This sample was taken from a study of long-term antiretroviral therapy in people with HIV. The study's findings and limits: Pre-ART-expanded clones dominated the repertoire at all time points. An increase in diversity followed ART, yet levels stayed below transplant donor controls.

Source: unsorted PBMCs, taken 1 year after starting antiretroviral therapy. The source is a young man with HIV. This chain joins TRBV15 and TRBJ2-1; D tentatively fits TRBD1 or TRBD2 (6 bases each). In DNA, the CDR3 is TGTGCCACCAGCAGAGACCCCACGGCACAGGGAGGCGATGAGCAGTTCTTC. Protein sequence: CATSRDPTAQGGDEQFF.